A selection of T cell receptor beta chains follows, all from one sample in a study of cytomegalovirus exposure and HLA in healthy donors. Profiled with immunoSEQ multiplex PCR; TCRdb holds only in-frame clones, not every one. The table has about 150,000 clones, roughly three quarters seen once. The sequenced sample was PBMCs. These receptor sequences come from a human donor in good health. Each CDR3 is given with its conserved first and last residue. The order of the fields is CDR3 protein, CDR3 DNA, J gene, V gene, D gene, clone size. D genes are given only for firm matches. The listing skips clone size in some rows; elsewhere it reads once, few, many or a size class.

CDR3: CAISSETGAYEQYF
DNA: TGTGCCATAAGTTCCGAGACAGGAGCCTACGAGCAGTACTTC
J: TRBJ2-7
V: TRBV10-3
D: -
size: -

CDR3: CASSDRGTNYGYTF
DNA: TGTGCCAGCAGCGACAGGGGGACTAACTATGGCTACACCTTC
J: TRBJ1-2
V: TRBV6-6
D: TRBD1
size: -

CDR3: CASSINSYEQYF
DNA: TGTGCCAGCAGCATCAATTCCTACGAGCAGTACTTC
J: TRBJ2-7
V: TRBV6-1
D: -
size: -

CDR3: CASSLGGEDEQYF
DNA: TGTGCCAGCAGCTTAGGGGGGGAGGACGAGCAGTACTTC
J: TRBJ2-7
V: TRBV11-2
D: -
size: -

CDR3: CASSPPGGESTDTQYF
DNA: TGTGCCAGCAGCCCCCCGGGCGGGGAGAGCACAGATACGCAGTATTTT
J: TRBJ2-3
V: TRBV11-2
D: -
size: -

CDR3: CASSFQGNTEAFF
DNA: TGTGCCAGCAGCTTCCAGGGGAACACTGAAGCTTTCTTT
J: TRBJ1-1
V: TRBV5-4
D: -
size: -

CDR3: CASSRSTGANSYNEQFF
DNA: TGTGCCAGCAGCCGAAGCACAGGGGCCAATTCCTACAATGAGCAGTTCTTC
J: TRBJ2-1
V: TRBV7-2
D: TRBD1
size: -

CDR3: CASSPRRQGARNEQFF
DNA: TGTGCCAGTAGTCCTCGCCGACAGGGGGCGCGGAATGAGCAGTTCTTC
J: TRBJ2-1
V: TRBV19
D: TRBD1
size: few

CDR3: CASSLRQTNEKLFF
DNA: TGTGCCAGCAGCTTAAGACAGACAAATGAAAAACTGTTTTTT
J: TRBJ1-4
V: TRBV7-9
D: -
size: -

CDR3: CASSFGLAGGSTDTQYF
DNA: TGTGCCAGCAGCTTCGGACTAGCGGGGGGGAGCACAGATACGCAGTATTTT
J: TRBJ2-3
V: TRBV7-2
D: TRBD2
size: -

CDR3: CASRGRLVADEQYF
DNA: TGTGCCAGCAGGGGGAGACTGGTGGCTGACGAGCAGTACTTC
J: TRBJ2-7
V: TRBV2
D: -
size: -

CDR3: CASSPTGGLSNQPQHF
DNA: TGTGCCAGCAGCCCAACGGGGGGGCTGAGCAATCAGCCCCAGCATTTT
J: TRBJ1-5
V: TRBV7-8
D: -
size: -

CDR3: CASSQETSGRRAYEQYF
DNA: TGCGCCAGCAGTCAAGAAACTAGCGGGAGAAGGGCCTACGAGCAGTACTTC
J: TRBJ2-7
V: TRBV23-1
D: TRBD2
size: -

CDR3: CASSLLALHYEQYF
DNA: TGTGCCAGCAGTTTATTGGCTCTGCACTACGAGCAGTACTTC
J: TRBJ2-7
V: TRBV28
D: -
size: few

CDR3: CASSSLQGTEAFF
DNA: TGTGCCAGCAGCTCCTTACAGGGGACTGAAGCTTTCTTT
J: TRBJ1-1
V: TRBV11-2
D: TRBD1
size: few

CDR3: CASSSSGGGDTQYF
DNA: TGTGCCAGCAGCTCTAGCGGGGGGGGTGATACGCAGTATTTT
J: TRBJ2-3
V: TRBV9
D: TRBD2
size: -

CDR3: CASSAGTNTEAFF
DNA: TGTGCCAGCAGTGCGGGGACAAACACTGAAGCTTTCTTT
J: TRBJ1-1
V: TRBV6-1
D: -
size: -

CDR3: CASRNDLSSYNSPLHF
DNA: TGTGCCAGCCGAAACGACTTGAGCTCCTATAATTCACCCCTCCACTTT
J: TRBJ1-6
V: TRBV2
D: -
size: -

CDR3: CASSPMGLAESYEQYF
DNA: TGTGCCAGCAGCCCCATGGGACTAGCGGAATCCTACGAGCAGTACTTC
J: TRBJ2-7
V: TRBV28
D: TRBD2
size: -

CDR3: CASSRTGSGNTIYF
DNA: TGTGCCAGCAGTAGGACAGGCTCTGGAAACACCATATATTTT
J: TRBJ1-3
V: TRBV6-5
D: TRBD1
size: -

CDR3: CASSQGDTISYEQYF
DNA: TGCGCCAGCAGCCAAGGCGACACCATCTCCTACGAGCAGTACTTC
J: TRBJ2-7
V: TRBV4-1
D: -
size: -

CDR3: CASGGQPQHF
DNA: TGCGCCAGCGGAGGTCAGCCCCAGCATTTT
J: TRBJ1-5
V: TRBV10-1
D: -
size: few

CDR3: CASRFRDNYGDTIYF
DNA: TGTGCCAGCAGGTTCCGGGACAACTATGGGGACACCATATATTTT
J: TRBJ1-3
V: TRBV6-5
D: -
size: -

CDR3: CASSFWGSSRANYGYTF
DNA: TGTGCCAGCAGCTTCTGGGGCAGCTCAAGAGCTAACTATGGCTACACCTTC
J: TRBJ1-2
V: TRBV7-9
D: -
size: -

CDR3: CASSIGQAANTEAFF
DNA: TGTGCCAGTAGTATAGGCCAGGCAGCGAACACTGAAGCTTTCTTT
J: TRBJ1-1
V: TRBV19
D: -
size: once

CDR3: CASSFPGATNYGYTF
DNA: TGTGCCAGCAGCTTTCCAGGGGCGACTAACTATGGCTACACCTTC
J: TRBJ1-2
V: TRBV12-1
D: -
size: -

CDR3: CATHELAGGAETQYF
DNA: TGTGCCACCCACGAACTAGCGGGAGGGGCAGAGACCCAGTACTTC
J: TRBJ2-5
V: TRBV27
D: TRBD2
size: -

CDR3: CASSDGRVPQETQYF
DNA: TGTGCCAGCAGTGATGGCAGGGTCCCCCAAGAGACCCAGTACTTC
J: TRBJ2-5
V: TRBV2
D: -
size: -

CDR3: CASERSSPRVTQPQHF
DNA: TGTGCCAGCGAAAGGTCCAGTCCTCGGGTGACTCAGCCCCAGCATTTT
J: TRBJ1-5
V: TRBV6-6
D: -
size: -

CDR3: CATGTGSLTEAFF
DNA: TGTGCCACAGGGACAGGTTCGCTCACTGAAGCTTTCTTT
J: TRBJ1-1
V: TRBV6-5
D: TRBD1
size: -

CDR3: CASSVSDTEAFF
DNA: TGTGCCAGCTCAGTATCCGACACTGAAGCTTTCTTT
J: TRBJ1-1
V: TRBV18
D: -
size: -

CDR3: CASRGGQDIKLNYGYTF
DNA: TGTGCAAGTCGGGGGGGTCAGGATATTAAACTTAACTATGGCTACACCTTC
J: TRBJ1-2
V: TRBV12-2
D: -
size: -

CDR3: CASSYGTSGSPYEQYF
DNA: TGCGCCAGCAGCTACGGGACTAGCGGGAGCCCCTACGAGCAGTACTTC
J: TRBJ2-7
V: TRBV5-1
D: TRBD2
size: -

CDR3: CASSEWGGQGIVYEQYF
DNA: TGTGCCAGCAGTGAATGGGGGGGGCAGGGGATCGTGTACGAGCAGTACTTC
J: TRBJ2-7
V: TRBV25-1
D: -
size: once

CDR3: CASSLELAGSFTDTQYF
DNA: TGCGCCAGCAGCTTGGAACTAGCGGGTTCATTCACAGATACGCAGTATTTT
J: TRBJ2-3
V: TRBV5-1
D: TRBD2
size: -

CDR3: CASSEDGVRLNSPLHF
DNA: TGTGCCAGCAGTGAAGATGGAGTAAGGCTTAATTCACCCCTCCACTTT
J: TRBJ1-6
V: TRBV6-1
D: -
size: -

CDR3: CAFRDSKNSPLHF
DNA: TGTGCCTTCCGGGACAGCAAGAATTCACCCCTCCACTTT
J: TRBJ1-6
V: TRBV30
D: TRBD1
size: -

CDR3: CASSPSGGATDTQYF
DNA: TGTGCCAGCAGCCCTAGCGGGGGGGCTACAGATACGCAGTATTTT
J: TRBJ2-3
V: TRBV7-7
D: TRBD2
size: -

CDR3: CAWTPLQTGVSGANVLTF
DNA: TGTGCCTGGACCCCCCTACAGACAGGCGTTTCTGGGGCCAACGTCCTGACTTTC
J: TRBJ2-6
V: TRBV30
D: -
size: -

CDR3: CASSPREGGYSPLHF
DNA: TGTGCCAGCTCACCACGGGAGGGGGGATACTCACCCCTCCACTTT
J: TRBJ1-6
V: TRBV18
D: -
size: -

CDR3: CASSGDSRSYYGYPF
DNA: TGTGCCAGCAGTGGGGACAGCCGATCTTACTATGGCTACCCCTTC
J: TRBJ1-2
V: TRBV27
D: TRBD1
size: once

CDR3: CASSEIQGWGTQYF
DNA: TGTGCCAGCAGTGAAATACAGGGGTGGGGGACCCAGTACTTC
J: TRBJ2-5
V: TRBV2
D: TRBD1
size: -

CDR3: CASSYSPPMNEQFF
DNA: TGTGCCAGCAGTTACTCCCCACCTATGAATGAGCAGTTCTTC
J: TRBJ2-1
V: TRBV6-5
D: -
size: -

CDR3: CATSRDGAYGYTF
DNA: TGTGCCACCAGCAGAGATGGAGCCTATGGCTACACCTTC
J: TRBJ1-2
V: TRBV15
D: -
size: -

CDR3: CASSLADRGAEAFF
DNA: TGTGCCAGCAGCTTGGCCGACAGGGGAGCTGAAGCTTTCTTT
J: TRBJ1-1
V: TRBV5-4
D: TRBD1
size: -

CDR3: CASSLAQGSGNTIYF
DNA: TGTGCCAGCAGCTTAGCGCAGGGCTCTGGAAACACCATATATTTT
J: TRBJ1-3
V: TRBV7-9
D: -
size: -

CDR3: CASSYRTENTEAFF
DNA: TGTGCCAGCAGCTACCGGACAGAGAACACTGAAGCTTTCTTT
J: TRBJ1-1
V: TRBV2
D: -
size: -

CDR3: CAISGLAGGNSGANVLTF
DNA: TGTGCCATCAGTGGGCTAGCGGGGGGAAACTCTGGGGCCAACGTCCTGACTTTC
J: TRBJ2-6
V: TRBV10-3
D: TRBD2
size: -

CDR3: CAWKLGSSGNTIYF
DNA: TGTGCCTGGAAACTAGGGAGCTCTGGAAACACCATATATTTT
J: TRBJ1-3
V: TRBV30
D: -
size: -

CDR3: CASSLGGLGTEAFF
DNA: TGTGCCAGCAGCCTGGGGGGGTTAGGCACTGAAGCTTTCTTT
J: TRBJ1-1
V: TRBV7-2
D: -
size: -

CDR3: CSVRGTNEKLFF
DNA: TGCAGCGTCAGGGGGACTAATGAAAAACTGTTTTTT
J: TRBJ1-4
V: TRBV29-1
D: TRBD1
size: -

CDR3: CATSRDLARSGNTIYF
DNA: TGTGCCACCAGCAGAGATTTAGCCCGCTCTGGAAACACCATATATTTT
J: TRBJ1-3
V: TRBV15
D: -
size: once

CDR3: CASSLGQDYYEQYF
DNA: TGCGCCAGCAGCTTGGGACAGGATTACTACGAGCAGTACTTC
J: TRBJ2-7
V: TRBV5-1
D: -
size: once

CDR3: CASTRDIPTDTQYF
DNA: TGTGCCAGCACCCGGGACATACCCACAGATACGCAGTATTTT
J: TRBJ2-3
V: TRBV6-6
D: -
size: -

CDR3: CASSLGVASGSTYEQYF
DNA: TGTGCCAGCAGCTTAGGAGTAGCTAGCGGGAGTACCTACGAGCAGTACTTC
J: TRBJ2-7
V: TRBV7-9
D: TRBD2
size: -

CDR3: CASSLSGTGNTEAFF
DNA: TGCGCCAGCAGCTTGTCTGGGACAGGGAACACTGAAGCTTTCTTT
J: TRBJ1-1
V: TRBV5-1
D: TRBD1
size: -

CDR3: CATLDILGNTIYF
DNA: TGTGCCACCTTAGACATTCTTGGAAACACCATATATTTT
J: TRBJ1-3
V: TRBV6-5
D: -
size: -

CDR3: CASSLTGARTGELFF
DNA: TGTGCCAGCAGCCTTACAGGGGCGCGGACCGGGGAGCTGTTTTTT
J: TRBJ2-2
V: TRBV4-2
D: TRBD1
size: -

CDR3: CASSDYGTGGTDTQYF
DNA: TGTGCCAGCAGTGACTACGGGACAGGGGGCACAGATACGCAGTATTTT
J: TRBJ2-3
V: TRBV6-4
D: TRBD1
size: -